The 5 T cell receptor beta chains below were found in one sample sequenced in a study of CD8 T cells in Susac syndrome. An input of roughly 0.5 to 1 ug of RNA was subjected to reverse transcription using random hexamers. One entry per CDR3 protein, called by TCRdb with MiXCR from the immunoSEQ multiplex PCR reads. The profile shows some 130,000 distinct CDR3 sequences, around 94% of them singletons. The material sequenced was CD4+ T cells from PBMCs. The receptors derive from a human donor with multiple sclerosis.

The chain employs TRBV5-1 and TRBJ2-2; 10 positions agree with TRBD2. The J segment lost 1 base and the V segment lost 8 bases, leaving 2 bases of the junction unmatched. CDR3 size: 14 residues. Germline CDR1 is SGHRS and CDR2 is YFSETQ. CDR3 sequence: CASKREGNTGELFF. The CDR3 region has the DNA TGCGCCAGTAAGCGGGAGGGGAACACCGGGGAGCTGTTTTTT.

The rearrangement links TRBV20-1 to TRBJ2-7; D may match TRBD1 or TRBD2 (5 bases each). This CDR3 is 15 amino acids long. V was shortened by 3 bases and J by 6 bases, with 21 bases between the two germline ends. CDR1 is DFQATT, CDR2 SNEGSKA, per germline (reference sequence). The CDR3 loop is CSASFQRGRPSEQYF. The CDR3 nucleotides read TGCAGTGCTAGTTTCCAACGGGGACGACCATCCGAGCAGTACTTC.

J is TRBJ1-2 and V is TRBV5-4; 10 bases map to TRBD1. Germline-derived CDR1 and CDR2 are SGHNT and YYREEE (reference sequence). CDR3 length: 12 residues. The V and J ends lost 7 bases and 4 bases, in that order; junction bases with no gene match: 1. The CDR3 here is CASGQGGYGYTF. CDR3 nucleotides: TGTGCCAGCGGACAGGGGGGCTATGGCTACACCTTC.

V gene TRBV30 combines with J gene TRBJ1-2; D is unclear. The CDR3 extends over 11 amino acids. Germline lookup yields CDR1 GTSNPN and CDR2 SVGIG (reference sequence). CDR3 protein: CVLGRRLGYTF. As DNA, the CDR3 is TGTGTCCTCGGCCGACGACTTGGCTACACCTTC.

The chain employs TRBV25-1 and TRBJ1-1; 8 bases are a match to TRBD1. The germline V gene has CDR1 MGHDK and CDR2 SYGVNS. With V trimmed by 2 bases and J by 4 bases, 3 bases remained unmatched. This CDR3 is 14 amino acids long. The CDR3 DNA follows: TGTGCCAGCAGTGAACAGGGGGCGATCACTGAAGCTTTCTTT. It yields the protein CASSEQGAITEAFF.